The source of this T cell receptor beta chain is a study of OX40 agonist ivuxolimab in advanced cancers. Study overall: Ivuxolimab, an antibody acting as an agonist of OX40 (CD134), was used to treat patients. Cancers in dose escalation were hepatocellular, melanoma, renal cell and head and neck.

Method: immunoSEQ multiplex PCR; TCRdb's copy keeps in-frame clones and lacks some. The table records about 55,000 clones, 75% to 90% of them present only once. The length of the CDR3 is 14 residues. The germline V and J ends were trimmed by 2 bases and 1 base, with 6 bases remaining between them. The germline CDR1 and CDR2 sequences are MNHEY and SVGAGI. Whole-study results and caveats: At 0.1 to 3.0 mg/kg and by week 6, clonal expansion occurred in CD4+ and CD8+ blood T cells.

As concerns this clone: Antigen: not known.

This chain connects TRBV6-5 to TRBJ1-5; D call uncertain. Sequenced material: CD4+ or CD8+ T cells sorted from blood, taken in a trial of the OX40 agonist ivuxolimab. The origin of this receptor is an adult with an advanced solid tumor such as melanoma, head and neck, liver or kidney cancer. CDR3 sequence: CASSYVGSNQPQHF. Here the CDR3 DNA reads TGTGCCAGCAGTTACGTGGGGAGCAATCAGCCCCAGCATTTT.